The T cell receptor (beta chain) described here comes from a study of OX40 agonist ivuxolimab in advanced cancers. About the research overall: An anti-OX40 (CD134) antibody with agonistic activity, ivuxolimab, was administered to patients. Six ivuxolimab dose levels, 0.01 to 10 mg/kg, were given intravenously every 2 weeks. Study-level results: Researchers report that CD8+ T cells had, on average, more expanded clones than CD4+.

Assay: immunoSEQ multiplex PCR; the TCRdb copy retains only in-frame clones and omits some. This table has 65,000 to 85,000 clones, 92% appearing once. Autoimmune disease history or systemic immunosuppression barred patients. Trimming shortened V by 2 bases and J by 17 bases, and 16 bases separated the two germline ends. CDR1 is GTSNPN and CDR2 is SVGIG in the germline V gene (reference sequence). The CDR3 has 12 residues. With regard to this clone: What it binds is not known.

The V call is TRBV30, the J call TRBJ1-6, with a tentative D call TRBD1 (6 bases). The sequences come from CD4+ or CD8+ T cells sorted from blood, collected in a trial of the OX40 agonist ivuxolimab. This TCR was sampled from an adult with an advanced solid tumor such as melanoma, head and neck, liver or kidney cancer. As DNA, the CDR3 is TGTGCCTGGAGTATCCGGGACACGTTTGTCCACTTT. The encoded protein is CAWSIRDTFVHF.